Listed here are 2 T cell receptor beta chains from one sample, sequenced in a study of blood T cells in healthy people across ages. Next came a second PCR, run for roughly 6 to 11 cycles, which used a sample-barcoded 5' primer along with a J-beta primer mix. TCRdb re-called the 5' RACE reads through MiXCR, storing one row per CDR3 protein. The data show about 1,000,000 distinct CDR3 sequences, more than 35% seen once. The sequencing sample was made of blood. These receptors all stem from a woman aged 60 to 75 in good health.

The J gene is TRBJ2-3, the V gene TRBV20-1; 7 positions match TRBD2. In germline, CDR1 is DFQATT, CDR2 SNEGSKA (reference sequence). Trimming cost V 3 bases and J 3 bases; bases outside gene matches: 15. CDR3 length equals 17 residues. The DNA of the CDR3 is TGCAGTGCTAGGAAAAAACCGGGACTACGGTTTACAGATACGCAGTATTTT. Protein product: CSARKKPGLRFTDTQYF.

The genes are TRBV6-1 and TRBJ2-7; TRBD2 matches at 8 bases. Per the germline V gene, CDR1 is MNHNS and CDR2 is SASEGT. J was trimmed by 7 bases and V by 3 bases; bases with no gene match: 8. The CDR3 covers 14 residues. CDR3 nucleotides: TGTGCCAGCAGTGATTTAGCGGGGAGTGTGGAGCAGTACTTC. This gives the protein CASSDLAGSVEQYF.